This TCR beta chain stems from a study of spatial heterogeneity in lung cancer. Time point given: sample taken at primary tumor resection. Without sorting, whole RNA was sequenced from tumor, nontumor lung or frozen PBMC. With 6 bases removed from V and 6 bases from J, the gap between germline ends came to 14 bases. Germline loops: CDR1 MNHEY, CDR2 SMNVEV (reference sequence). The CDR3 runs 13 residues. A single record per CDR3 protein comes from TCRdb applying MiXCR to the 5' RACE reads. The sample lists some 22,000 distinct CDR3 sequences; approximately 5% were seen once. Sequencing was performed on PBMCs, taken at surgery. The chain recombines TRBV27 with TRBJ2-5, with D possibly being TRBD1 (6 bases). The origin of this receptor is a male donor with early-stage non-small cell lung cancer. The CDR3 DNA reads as TGTGCCAGCAGAGCGACAGGAGGTCAGACCCAGTACTTC. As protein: CASRATGGQTQYF.